This paragraph reports one TCR beta chain. Primers used in a second PCR of about 7 to 12 cycles were a sample-barcoded 5' primer and a J-beta primer mix. MiXCR, applied by TCRdb to the 5' RACE reads, yields one record per CDR3 protein. The sample consists of some 1.5 million distinct CDR3 sequences, 40% to 45% of them appearing once. This specimen belongs to a study of blood T cells in healthy people across ages. The CDR3 extends over 18 amino acids. Per the germline V gene, CDR1 is LGHNA and CDR2 is YSLEER. V lost 0 bases to trimming and J lost 2 bases, with 17 bases between them. The TCR was taken from a woman under 30 in good health. The chain has TRBV4-3 and TRBJ1-5; D is uncertain. The specimen sequenced was blood. DNA of the CDR3: TGCGCCAGCAGCCAAGACTGGATCAAAGACACGGGCAATCAGCCCCAGCATTTT. As protein: CASSQDWIKDTGNQPQHF.